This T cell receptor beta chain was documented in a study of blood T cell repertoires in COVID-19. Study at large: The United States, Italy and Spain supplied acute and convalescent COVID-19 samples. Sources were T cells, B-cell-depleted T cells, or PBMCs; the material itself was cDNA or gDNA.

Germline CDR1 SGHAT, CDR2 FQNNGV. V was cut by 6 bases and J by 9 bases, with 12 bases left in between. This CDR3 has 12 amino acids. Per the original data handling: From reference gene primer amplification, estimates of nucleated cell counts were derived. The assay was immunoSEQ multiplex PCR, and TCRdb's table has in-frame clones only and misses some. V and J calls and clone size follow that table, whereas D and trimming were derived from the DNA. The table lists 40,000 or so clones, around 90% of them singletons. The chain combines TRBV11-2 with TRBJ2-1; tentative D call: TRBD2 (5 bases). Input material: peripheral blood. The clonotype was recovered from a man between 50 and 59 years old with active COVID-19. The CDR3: CASSRKGSEQFF. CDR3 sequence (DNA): TGTGCCAGCAGTCGGAAAGGGAGTGAGCAGTTCTTC.